These T cell receptor beta chains were read from a single sample in a study of blood T cell repertoires in COVID-19. Libraries were prepared by immunoSEQ multiplex PCR; TCRdb keeps only in-frame clonotypes and omits some of them. There are 130,000 to 150,000 clones in the sample; around 79% occur only once, and 5% lies in the top ten. The source material was peripheral blood. Receptors were obtained from a woman in her 70s with COVID-19, enrolled during active disease. Each CDR3 is given with its conserved first and last residue. D genes are given only for firm matches. Where a row states a size, it is once, few, many or the class of an expanded clone; other rows omit it.

size	V	J	D	DNA	CDR3
-	TRBV5-4	TRBJ1-6	TRBD1	TGTGCCAGCAGCCTTGCGGGACAGCTTAATTCACCCCTCCACTTT	CASSLAGQLNSPLHF
-	TRBV19	TRBJ2-7	TRBD1	TGTGCCAGTAGTAGGGGACAGGGCATAGGGGGACCCTACGAGCAGTACTTC	CASSRGQGIGGPYEQYF
-	TRBV6-5	TRBJ2-1	TRBD1	TGTGCCAGTATAAACCCGGGACAGAGGGATGAGCAGTTCTTC	CASINPGQRDEQFF
few	TRBV30	TRBJ2-7	TRBD1	TGTGCCTGGATGGGGACAGGGACCAAATACGAGCAGTACTTC	CAWMGTGTKYEQYF
few	TRBV7-2	TRBJ1-6	TRBD1	TGTGCCAGCAGCTCGCGCAGGGGGCTGAATTCACCCCTCCACTTT	CASSSRRGLNSPLHF
once	TRBV6-5	TRBJ2-7	-	TGTGCCAGCACCACAACCCACAGCTCCTACGAGCAGTACTTC	CASTTTHSSYEQYF
-	TRBV19	TRBJ1-4	TRBD1	TGTGCCAGTAGTGCTATGACAGGGGGCAATGAAAAACTGTTTTTT	CASSAMTGGNEKLFF
-	TRBV6-5	TRBJ1-5	-	TGTGCCAGCAGTCCTTATGAGGGTGGGCAGCCCCAGCATTTT	CASSPYEGGQPQHF
few	TRBV19	TRBJ1-1	-	TGTGCCAGTGCAAATCCCGCGGTGAACACTGAAGCTTTCTTT	CASANPAVNTEAFF
-	TRBV7-8	TRBJ2-5	TRBD1	TGTGCCAGCAGCTTAGTGACAGGGCTAGAGACCCAGTACTTC	CASSLVTGLETQYF
few	TRBV2	TRBJ2-5	-	TGTGCCAGCAGTGTGGGCCAGCATAAAGAGACCCAGTACTTC	CASSVGQHKETQYF
few	TRBV6-1	TRBJ1-1	-	TGTGCCAGCAGTGAATCCTATCGGGAAGCTTTCTTT	CASSESYREAFF
-	TRBV6-5	TRBJ1-1	TRBD1	TGTGCCAGCAGTTACTCGAGGGGGCGGGAGGGTACTGAAGCTTTCTTT	CASSYSRGREGTEAFF
-	TRBV5-6	TRBJ1-2	-	TGTGCCAGCAGCTTGGCAGGGTCGCACTATGGCTACACCTTC	CASSLAGSHYGYTF
few	TRBV3-1/TRBV3-2	TRBJ2-1	-	TGTGCCAGCAGCCAAGTCCTAACCAACTACAATGAGCAGTTCTTC	CASSQVLTNYNEQFF
-	TRBV11-3	TRBJ2-1	-	TGTGCCAGCAGCTCGTCCGGGGGTGAGCAGTTCTTC	CASSSSGGEQFF
few	TRBV19	TRBJ2-3	TRBD1	TGTGCCAGTAGAGACAGGGGTAGGGCAGATACGCAGTATTTT	CASRDRGRADTQYF
-	TRBV4-3	TRBJ2-7	TRBD1	TGCGCCAGCAGCCTAGAAAGGACAGGATCCTACGAGCAGTACTTC	CASSLERTGSYEQYF
-	TRBV18	TRBJ1-4	-	TGTGCCAGCTCGGCGGGGGGCATTAATGAAAAACTGTTTTTT	CASSAGGINEKLFF
-	TRBV20-1	TRBJ2-3	TRBD2	TGCAGTGCTAGTATCCTCGCCGGAAAAGCGGGGGGGAACACAGATACGCAGTATTTT	CSASILAGKAGGNTDTQYF
-	TRBV9	TRBJ2-3	TRBD2	TGTGCCAGCAGCGTAGACCTTCTGGCGGGGGGGCAGAGAGATACGCAGTATTTT	CASSVDLLAGGQRDTQYF
-	TRBV5-1	TRBJ1-6	-	TGCGCCAGCAGCTTGGGCATCCGGGATTCACCCCTCCACTTT	CASSLGIRDSPLHF
-	TRBV29-1	TRBJ2-1	-	TGCAGCGTTGACCCTAGGGCGGGACCCGGGGCCAATGAGCAGTTCTTC	CSVDPRAGPGANEQFF
-	TRBV29-1	TRBJ2-7	-	TGCAGCGTTGAGCCGGGGCAGGGGCGCGAGCAGTACTTC	CSVEPGQGREQYF
-	TRBV5-6	TRBJ2-3	-	TGTGCCAGCAGCACGCGCCATACGCAGTATTTT	CASSTRHTQYF
-	TRBV19	TRBJ1-3	TRBD1	TGTGCCATCTCAGGATACTCACGGGACAGACTGAAAGTACTCCTGAACACCATATATTTT	CAISGYSRDRLKVLLNTIYF
-	TRBV4-2	TRBJ1-1	-	TGTGCCAGCAGCCAAGACCCGGGTATGAACACTGAAGCTTTCTTT	CASSQDPGMNTEAFF
-	TRBV19	TRBJ1-1	TRBD1	TGTGCCAGTAGTAAGGGGACAGGGGCGGACACTGAAGCTTTCTTT	CASSKGTGADTEAFF
-	TRBV7-9	TRBJ1-5	-	TGTGCCAGCAGCTTAGGAGACAGTAATCAGCCCCAGCATTTT	CASSLGDSNQPQHF
few	TRBV20-1	TRBJ1-1	-	TGCAGTGCCCTGACAGGAAGTGAAGCTTTCTTT	CSALTGSEAFF
few	TRBV6-4	TRBJ2-7	-	TGTGCCAGCAGTGATAGGAGAGGTAGATCCTACGAGCAGTACTTC	CASSDRRGRSYEQYF
-	TRBV7-2	TRBJ1-6	-	TGTGCCAGCAGCTTGGTCCAAGGGAGGGGTAATTCACCCCTCCACTTT	CASSLVQGRGNSPLHF
-	TRBV6-5	TRBJ1-1	-	TGTGCCAGCAGCGGGACGGAGCGGAGGGGAGCTGAAGCTTTCTTT	CASSGTERRGAEAFF
few	TRBV5-1	TRBJ2-1	TRBD2	TGCGCCAGCAGCCCCTTCCGGTCTAGCGGTGGCTACAATGAGCAGTTCTTC	CASSPFRSSGGYNEQFF
-	TRBV9	TRBJ1-3	-	TGTGCCAGCAGCGTAGACGCCAGGCCGAGCTCTGGAAACACCATATATTTT	CASSVDARPSSGNTIYF
-	TRBV6-6	TRBJ1-5	-	TGTGCCAGCAGCCTTCTACAAGGACAGAACAATCAGCCCCAGCATTTT	CASSLLQGQNNQPQHF
-	TRBV4-1	TRBJ2-7	-	TGCGCCAGCAGCCAAGGGCTTGGGGGGTCTAGCGCCTACGAGCAGTACTTC	CASSQGLGGSSAYEQYF
-	TRBV28	TRBJ1-1	TRBD1	TGTGCCAGCAGCCACGAGGACAGGGGGGCGAACACTGAAGCTTTCTTT	CASSHEDRGANTEAFF
-	TRBV9	TRBJ1-1	TRBD1	TGTGCCAGCAGCCCCGATGACAGGGGCCGCACTGAAGCTTTCTTT	CASSPDDRGRTEAFF
-	TRBV7-8	TRBJ1-2	TRBD1	TGTGCCAGCAGCCCCGGGACAGGCTATGGCTACACCTTC	CASSPGTGYGYTF
-	TRBV3-1/TRBV3-2	TRBJ1-1	TRBD1	TGTGCCAGCAGCCTTTCCGGGACAGTGAACACTGAAGCTTTCTTT	CASSLSGTVNTEAFF
-	TRBV6-1	TRBJ2-7	TRBD1	TGTGCCAGCAGTGAGACACAGGGGACCGAGCAGTACTTC	CASSETQGTEQYF
few	TRBV6-4	TRBJ1-2	-	TGTGCCAGCAGTGTGGACAGCCTTGGGAGCTATGGCTACACCTTC	CASSVDSLGSYGYTF
once	TRBV10-3	TRBJ2-3	TRBD1	TGTGCCATCAGTGAGTCGCAGGGGGCAGATACGCAGTATTTT	CAISESQGADTQYF
-	TRBV5-8	TRBJ1-4	TRBD1	TGTGCCAGCAGCTTAGTAGGACAGGGACATGAAAAACTGTTTTTT	CASSLVGQGHEKLFF
-	TRBV5-1	TRBJ1-2	-	TGCGCCAGCAGCTTGGAATGGGGGCTGGATGGCTACACCTTC	CASSLEWGLDGYTF
-	TRBV7-9	TRBJ2-7	-	TGTGCCAGCAGCTTAGACAGTTCCTACGAGCAGTACTTC	CASSLDSSYEQYF
-	TRBV7-3	TRBJ2-1	-	TGTGCCAGCAGCTTAGAGGCGGGGGCCGACAATGAGCAGTTCTTC	CASSLEAGADNEQFF
-	TRBV1	TRBJ1-2	-	TGCACCAGCAGCCAAGGACGGCAGGATAACTATGGCTACACCTTC	CTSSQGRQDNYGYTF
once	TRBV9	TRBJ2-7	TRBD1	TGTGCCAGCAGCTTCTTCGACAGGGATGGGGAGCAGTACTTC	CASSFFDRDGEQYF
-	TRBV4-1	TRBJ1-5	-	TGCGCCAGCAGCCAAGATATTGCAGGGATCGGCAATCAGCCCCAGCATTTT	CASSQDIAGIGNQPQHF
-	TRBV5-1	TRBJ2-1	-	TGCGCCAGCAGCTTGGAGGGGCCGGCTGGCAATGAGCAGTTCTTC	CASSLEGPAGNEQFF